This entry concerns a single TCR beta chain. Its antigen is unknown. Clones were sequenced by immunoSEQ multiplex PCR, and TCRdb holds only the in-frame ones, with some missing. The data show around 46,000 clones, around 70% seen once. Isolating CD4+ T cells followed approximately 10 days of culture. Participants were given two doses of BNT162b2 or mRNA-1273 vaccine. IL-2 medium supplanted half the medium on days 3 and 7. With 3 bases removed from V and 3 bases from J, the gap between germline ends came to 9 bases. The CDR3 extends over 13 amino acids. The germline CDR1 and CDR2 sequences are MNHEY and SMNVEV (reference sequence). This entry belongs to a study of vaccination effects on CD4 cells after COVID-19. General study results and limits: Whether induced by infection or by vaccine, clones showed marked clonal contraction late after vaccination.

The sequences come from CD4+ T cells from PBMCs cultured without peptide, collected after COVID-19 vaccination. The chain joins TRBV27 to TRBJ2-7, with D tentatively TRBD1 (6 bases). This clonotype was obtained from a human donor who received a COVID-19 vaccine. The CDR3 region is CASSLDSFYEQYF. CDR3 DNA sequence: TGTGCCAGCAGTTTGGACAGCTTCTACGAGCAGTACTTC.